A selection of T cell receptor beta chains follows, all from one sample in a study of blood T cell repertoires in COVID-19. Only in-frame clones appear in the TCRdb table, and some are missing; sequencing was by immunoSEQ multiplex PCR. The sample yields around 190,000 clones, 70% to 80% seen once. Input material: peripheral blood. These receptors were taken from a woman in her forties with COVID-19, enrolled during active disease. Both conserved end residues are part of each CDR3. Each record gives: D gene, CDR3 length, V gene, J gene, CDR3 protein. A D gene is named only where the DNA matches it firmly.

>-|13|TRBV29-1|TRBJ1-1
CSGGGRMNTEAFF
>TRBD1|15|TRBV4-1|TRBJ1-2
CASSQEPDRGHGYTF
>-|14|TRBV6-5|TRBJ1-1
CASSYSRGGTEAFF
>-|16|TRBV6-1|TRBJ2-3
CASSEPAGGSTDTQYF
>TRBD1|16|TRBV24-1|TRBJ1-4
CATIEVRDRGNEKLFF
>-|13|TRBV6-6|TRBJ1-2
CASRNRGGDGYTF
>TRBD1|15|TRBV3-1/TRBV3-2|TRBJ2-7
CASSSQRGLPYEQYF
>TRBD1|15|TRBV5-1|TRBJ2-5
CASSSGTGKGETQYF
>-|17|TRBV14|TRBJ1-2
CASSQDLGTTALYGYTF
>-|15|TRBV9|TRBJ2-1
CASSVDPIRGSEQFF
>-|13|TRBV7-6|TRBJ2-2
CASSLPGTGELFF
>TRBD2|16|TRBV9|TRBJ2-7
CASSETIAGGPYEQYF
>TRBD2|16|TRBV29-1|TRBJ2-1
CSVDSGLAATYNEQFF
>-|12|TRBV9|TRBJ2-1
CASSVATREQFF
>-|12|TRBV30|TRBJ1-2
CAWGTGNRGYTF
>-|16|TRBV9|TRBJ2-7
CASSVEPGDSAYEQYF